The 5 T cell receptor beta chains given below trace back to one sample, sequenced in a study of blood T cell repertoires in COVID-19. The data were produced by immunoSEQ multiplex PCR, yet TCRdb's version contains in-frame clones alone and is incomplete. The data hold approximately 200,000 clones, with roughly 85% observed a single time. The material sequenced was PBMCs or T cells enriched from blood (not recorded which). The receptors stem from a man between 25 and 39 years old who had recovered from COVID-19.

The chain is built from TRBV9 and TRBJ1-1; 9 nucleotides match TRBD1. CDR3 length: 15 residues. From germline, CDR1 is SGDLS and CDR2 YYNGEE. V shed 4 bases and J 1 base; nucleotides not matched to a gene: 5. The CDR3 here is CASSPWDRENTEAFF. The DNA for the CDR3 is TGTGCCAGCAGCCCCTGGGACAGGGAGAACACTGAAGCTTTCTTT.

The chain uses TRBV11-2 and TRBJ1-1, with 12 bases aligning to TRBD1. The CDR3 consists of 15 residues. J was trimmed by 6 bases and V by 5 bases; bases with no gene match: 7. Per the germline V gene, CDR1 is SGHAT and CDR2 is FQNNGV. DNA for the CDR3: TGTGCCAGCAGCCCGCTGGGACAGGGGGCTCCTGAAGCTTTCTTT. It is translated as CASSPLGQGAPEAFF.

This chain links TRBV19 with TRBJ1-1, with TRBD1 matching 8 bases. The CDR3 contains 14 residues. Germline values: CDR1 LNHDA, CDR2 SQIVND (reference sequence). After removal of 6 bases from V and 7 bases from J, the junction contained 10 bases not matched to a gene. The CDR3 spells CASSDPGTGYEAFF. DNA of the CDR3: TGTGCCAGTAGCGATCCCGGGACAGGCTATGAAGCTTTCTTT.

The CDR3 DNA reads as TGTGCCAGCCCCGGACAGGGGGCAGGAAATGAGCAGTTCTTC. Protein sequence: CASPGQGAGNEQFF. J is TRBJ2-1 and V is TRBV21-1; the table's D call, TRBD1, has no DNA check behind it. TRBV21-1 is deemed a pseudogene. This CDR3 is built from 14 residues.

The rearrangement joins TRBV28 to TRBJ2-3; the D gene is possibly TRBD2 (6 bases). The V and J ends lost 3 bases and 14 bases respectively, with 18 bases between them. Germline values: CDR1 MDHEN, CDR2 SYDVKM. The CDR3 covers 13 residues. CDR3 DNA: TGTGCCAGCAGTTTCCCCGGAACTAGCTCGCCGTATTTT. This translates into CASSFPGTSSPYF.